The clone carrying this TCR beta chain has at least ten counts. Antigen specificity is unknown. Healthy Caucasians provided all donations. V lost 5 bases and J 7 bases, leaving 8 bases between the germline ends. The CDR3 totals 12 residues. These data come from a study of identical twins. Through template switching, a universal primer site was introduced, and the cDNA contained unique molecular identifiers. TCRdb independently ran MiXCR on the 5' RACE reads; one entry per CDR3 protein. The table includes around 570,000 distinct CDR3 sequences, around 9.6% detected once. Overall study results and limits: Zero-insertion analyses were open to partial confounding by invariant MAIT and iNKT cells.

The sample was also linked to a second study, of yellow fever vaccine responses in identical twins. This second report adds: Among the twins, the vaccine T cell response reportedly seemed partly convergent and partly personalized.

The chain joins TRBV12-3 or TRBV12-4 to TRBJ2-2; no reliable D call. The sequenced material came from PBMCs. The source of this sequence is a woman aged 18-35 years in good health. CDR3 nucleotides: TGTGCCAGCAGTCGAAAGGGCGGGGAGCTGTTTTTT. Translating it yields CASSRKGGELFF.